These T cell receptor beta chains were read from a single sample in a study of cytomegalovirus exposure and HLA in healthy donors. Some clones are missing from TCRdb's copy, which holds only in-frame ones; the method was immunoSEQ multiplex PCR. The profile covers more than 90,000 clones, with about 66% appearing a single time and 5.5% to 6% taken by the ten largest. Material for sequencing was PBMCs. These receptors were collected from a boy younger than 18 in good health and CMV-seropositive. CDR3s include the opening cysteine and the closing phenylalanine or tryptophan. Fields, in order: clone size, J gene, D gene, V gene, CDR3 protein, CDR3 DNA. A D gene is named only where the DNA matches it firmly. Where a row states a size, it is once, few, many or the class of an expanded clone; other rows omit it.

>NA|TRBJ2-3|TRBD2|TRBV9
CASSPGSGAYVDTQYF
TGTGCCAGCAGCCCAGGCAGCGGGGCCTACGTAGATACGCAGTATTTT
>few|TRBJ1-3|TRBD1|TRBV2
CASKRTGGDTHTIYF
TGTGCCAGCAAAAGGACAGGGGGCGATACCCACACCATATATTTT
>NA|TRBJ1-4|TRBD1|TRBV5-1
CASSYGTGGQKLFF
TGCGCCAGCAGTTACGGGACAGGGGGGCAAAAACTGTTTTTT
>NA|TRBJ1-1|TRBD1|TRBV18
CASSPQIFGTENTEAFF
TGTGCCAGCTCACCACAAATATTTGGGACAGAGAACACTGAAGCTTTCTTT
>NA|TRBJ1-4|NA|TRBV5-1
CASSQAGAYEKLFF
TGCGCCAGCAGCCAAGCAGGGGCCTATGAAAAACTGTTTTTT
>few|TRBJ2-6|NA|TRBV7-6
CASSSKPGQASGANVLTF
TGTGCCAGCAGCTCCAAGCCGGGACAAGCCTCTGGGGCCAACGTCCTGACTTTC
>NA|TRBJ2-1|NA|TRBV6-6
CASSWGPQQFF
TGTGCCAGCAGTTGGGGCCCCCAACAGTTCTTC
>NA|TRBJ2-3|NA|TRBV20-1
CSARQGISQYF
TGCAGTGCTAGACAGGGGATCTCGCAGTATTTT
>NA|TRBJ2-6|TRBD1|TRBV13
CASSSDRGLSSGANVLPF
TGTGCCAGCAGCTCGGACAGGGGGCTAAGTTCTGGGGCCAACGTCCTGCCTTTC
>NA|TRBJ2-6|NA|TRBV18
CASSPETGANVLTF
TGTGCCAGCTCACCGGAGACTGGGGCCAACGTCCTGACTTTC
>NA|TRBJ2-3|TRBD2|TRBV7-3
CASSPIGGTSGYYDTQYF
TGTGCCAGCAGCCCTATAGGTGGGACTAGCGGGTATTATGATACGCAGTATTTT
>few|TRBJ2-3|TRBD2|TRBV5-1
CASSSRLATTDTQYF
TGCGCCAGCAGCTCCAGACTAGCTACCACAGATACGCAGTATTTT
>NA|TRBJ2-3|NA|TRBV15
CATSRVSASTDTQYF
TGTGCCACCAGCAGAGTTAGCGCTAGCACAGATACGCAGTATTTT
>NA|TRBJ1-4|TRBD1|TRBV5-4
CASSLEGASYEKLFF
TGTGCCAGCAGCTTGGAGGGGGCAAGTTATGAAAAACTGTTTTTT
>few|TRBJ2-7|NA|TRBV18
CASSPPVVSSYEQYF
TGTGCCAGCTCACCACCGGTGGTCAGCTCCTACGAGCAGTACTTC
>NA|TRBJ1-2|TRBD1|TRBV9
CASSVGGQGAGGYTF
TGTGCCAGCAGCGTAGGGGGGCAGGGGGCAGGTGGCTACACCTTC
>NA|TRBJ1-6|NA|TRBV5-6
CASSPWGGISPLHF
TGTGCCAGCAGCCCCTGGGGGGGGATTTCACCCCTCCACTTT
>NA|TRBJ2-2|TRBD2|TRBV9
CASSASGSKDGELFF
TGTGCCAGCAGCGCTAGCGGGAGTAAGGACGGGGAGCTGTTTTTT
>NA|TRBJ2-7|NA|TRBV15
CATSKESSYEQYF
TGTGCCACCAGCAAAGAGAGCTCCTACGAGCAGTACTTC
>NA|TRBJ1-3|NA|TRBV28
CASSVGGGGGNTIYF
TGTGCCAGCAGTGTGGGGGGGGGAGGCGGAAACACCATATATTTT
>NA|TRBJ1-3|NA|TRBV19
CASTQAHPSGNTIYF
TGTGCCAGTACCCAGGCCCACCCTTCTGGAAACACCATATATTTT
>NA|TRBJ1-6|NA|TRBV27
CASSAGVGPPLHF
TGTGCCAGCAGTGCGGGGGTGGGTCCACCCCTCCACTTT
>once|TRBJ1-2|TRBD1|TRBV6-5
CASTRQGAYGYTF
TGTGCCAGCACTAGACAGGGAGCCTATGGCTACACCTTC
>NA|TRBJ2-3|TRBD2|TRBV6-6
CAASGGADTQYF
TGTGCCGCTAGCGGGGGGGCAGATACGCAGTATTTT
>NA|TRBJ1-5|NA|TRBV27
CASSLFGVGNQPQHF
TGTGCCAGCAGTTTATTCGGGGTTGGCAATCAGCCCCAGCATTTT
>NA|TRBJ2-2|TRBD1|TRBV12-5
CASGLGQGETGELFF
TGTGCTAGTGGTTTGGGACAGGGGGAAACCGGGGAGCTGTTTTTT
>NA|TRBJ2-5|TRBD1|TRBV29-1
CSGNPGQGETQYF
TGCAGCGGCAACCCGGGACAGGGTGAGACCCAGTACTTC
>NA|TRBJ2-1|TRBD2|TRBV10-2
CASSVPRASGSTYNEQFF
TGCGCCAGCAGTGTGCCGCGGGCTAGCGGGAGCACCTACAATGAGCAGTTCTTC
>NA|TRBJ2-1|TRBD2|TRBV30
CAGTSGTTYNEQFF
TGTGCCGGTACTAGCGGGACGACCTACAATGAGCAGTTCTTC
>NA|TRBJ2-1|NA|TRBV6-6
CASSFFSLSGLNEQFF
TGTGCCAGCAGTTTTTTTTCGCTCTCAGGGTTGAATGAGCAGTTCTTC
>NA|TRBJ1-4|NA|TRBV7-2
CASSLVWGEKLFF
TGTGCCAGCAGCTTAGTTTGGGGCGAAAAACTGTTTTTT
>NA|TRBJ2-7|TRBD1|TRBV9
CASSPAGQGAEQYF
TGTGCCAGCAGCCCAGCCGGGCAGGGGGCCGAGCAGTACTTC
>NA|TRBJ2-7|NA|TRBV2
CATSLPAYEQYF
TGTGCCACCTCCCTCCCGGCCTACGAGCAGTACTTC
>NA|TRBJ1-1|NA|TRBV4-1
CASSQATLGHPNTEAFF
TGCGCCAGCAGCCAAGCAACCTTGGGACACCCGAACACTGAAGCTTTCTTT
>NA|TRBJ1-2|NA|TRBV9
CASSVRPYLNGYTF
TGTGCCAGCAGCGTGAGGCCCTACCTGAATGGCTACACCTTC
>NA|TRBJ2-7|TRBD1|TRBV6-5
CASSATFPGQGAMYF
TGTGCCAGCAGCGCGACTTTCCCGGGACAGGGGGCGATGTACTTC
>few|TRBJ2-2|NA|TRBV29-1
CSVALASPGTGELFF
TGCAGCGTAGCTCTAGCGTCCCCCGGGACCGGGGAGCTGTTTTTT
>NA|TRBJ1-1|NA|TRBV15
CATSRDQTLSTEAFF
TGTGCCACCAGCAGAGATCAGACTTTGAGCACTGAAGCTTTCTTT
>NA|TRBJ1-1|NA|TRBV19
CASSIRKSRVDTEAFF
TGTGCCAGTAGTATTAGGAAGTCCAGGGTGGACACTGAAGCTTTCTTT
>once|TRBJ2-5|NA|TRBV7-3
CASSRGGSGETQYF
TGTGCCAGCAGCAGGGGGGGGTCCGGGGAGACCCAGTACTTC
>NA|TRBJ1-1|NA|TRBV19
CASTSMTRVDTEAFF
TGTGCCAGTACCTCAATGACTCGTGTTGACACTGAAGCTTTCTTT
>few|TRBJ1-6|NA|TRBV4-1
CASSRPLIGEGSPLHF
TGCGCCAGCAGCCGTCCCCTGATAGGGGAGGGTTCACCCCTCCACTTT
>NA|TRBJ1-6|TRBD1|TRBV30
CAWSAKPGQRAINSPLHF
TGTGCCTGGAGTGCCAAACCGGGACAGAGGGCAATCAATTCACCCCTCCACTTT
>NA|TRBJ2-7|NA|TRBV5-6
CASSLIRGYEQYF
TGTGCCAGCAGCTTGATCAGGGGCTACGAGCAGTACTTC
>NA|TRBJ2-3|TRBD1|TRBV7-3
CASSLKQGAAGTQYF
TGTGCCAGCAGCTTAAAGCAGGGGGCGGCCGGTACGCAGTATTTT
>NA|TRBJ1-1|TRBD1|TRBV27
CASRSRQGTEAFF
TGTGCCAGCAGGTCCAGACAGGGCACTGAAGCTTTCTTT
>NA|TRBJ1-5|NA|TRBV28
CASSSPGQPQHF
TGTGCCAGCAGTTCCCCAGGACAGCCCCAGCATTTT
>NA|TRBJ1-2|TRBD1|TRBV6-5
CASSRVGQGGYGYTF
TGTGCCAGCAGTAGGGTGGGACAGGGGGGCTATGGCTACACCTTC
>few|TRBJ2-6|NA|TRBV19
CASSKGDFSGANVLTF
TGTGCCAGTAGTAAAGGGGACTTCTCTGGGGCCAACGTCCTGACTTTC
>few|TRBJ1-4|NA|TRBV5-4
CASSFDQNEKLFF
TGTGCCAGCAGCTTTGATCAGAATGAAAAACTGTTTTTT
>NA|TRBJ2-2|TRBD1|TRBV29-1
CSATTGAMNTGELFF
TGCAGCGCTACGACAGGGGCTATGAACACCGGGGAGCTGTTTTTT
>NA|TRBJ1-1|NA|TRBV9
CASTRGPRLTNNTEAFF
TGTGCCAGCACCCGTGGGCCCCGGTTAACAAATAACACTGAAGCTTTCTTT